These 18 T cell receptor beta chains originate from one sample sequenced in a study of T cell changes during pregnancy in multiple sclerosis (dated by TCRdb to the late 2010s). Preparation of the library involved the immunoSEQ multiplex PCR assay. The table comes from immuneACCESS by way of TCRdb, which keeps in-frame sequences with V and J called. Part of the clones is missing from these tables; in studies checked, under half for an unresolved V gene and the rest for unknown reasons. The sample yields approximately 97,000 clones; approximately 90% were counted once. The top ten clones comprise around 0.76% of the sample. Sequencing was performed on peripheral blood, taken in the second trimester of pregnancy. The receptors come from a female donor in good health, enrolled as a control in a pregnancy study.

CDR3 protein: CASSFSVGVGYTF. The CDR3 DNA is TGTGCCAGCAGTTTTTCTGTAGGGGTTGGCTACACCTTC. V and J are TRBV27 and TRBJ1-2, with D perhaps TRBD1 (5 bases). CDR3 length: 13 amino acids. V was clipped by 3 bases and J by 7 bases, with 12 bases between them. Germline V gene sequence: CDR1 MNHEY, CDR2 SMNVEV (reference sequence).

The chain uses TRBV18 and TRBJ2-3; D possibly corresponds to TRBD2 (5 bases). V dropped 0 bases and J dropped 4 bases, with 8 bases sitting between them. CDR3 length: 14 amino acids. Germline loops: CDR1 KGHSH, CDR2 LQKENI. In DNA, the CDR3 is TGTGCCAGCTCACCACCGGCGGGCGCAGATACGCAGTATTTT. This gives the protein CASSPPAGADTQYF.

The chain joins TRBV4-1 to TRBJ1-5; 8 nucleotides match TRBD1. Per the germline V gene, CDR1 is MGHRA and CDR2 is YSYEKL. The CDR3 is 19 residues long. With 1 base clipped from V and 6 bases from J, the junction kept 17 bases outside the gene matches. Here the CDR3 reads CASSQAWDRWGDFGQPQHF. The CDR3 DNA reads as TGCGCCAGCAGCCAAGCCTGGGACAGGTGGGGGGATTTCGGTCAGCCCCAGCATTTT.

V gene TRBV5-1 combines with J gene TRBJ1-2; 8 positions agree with TRBD1. Germline V gene sequence: CDR1 SGHRS, CDR2 YFSETQ. V shed 2 bases, J shed 0 bases, and the junction held 3 bases outside the gene matches. CDR3 length equals 15 residues. CDR3 nucleotides: TGCGCCAGCAGCTTATGGACAGGGCCTAACTATGGCTACACCTTC. It specifies CASSLWTGPNYGYTF.

This clone is a singleton in its sample. V is TRBV7-9 and J is TRBJ2-7, with TRBD1 matching over 7 bases. The CDR3 has 13 residues. J gave up 6 bases and V 5 bases, and 7 bases lay outside the gene matches. Looked up from germline, CDR1 is SEHNR and CDR2 is FQNEAQ (reference sequence). CDR3 region: CASSHTDRVEQYF. In nucleotides, the CDR3 is TGTGCCAGCAGCCACACCGACAGGGTCGAGCAGTACTTC.

J is TRBJ1-2 and V is TRBV6-5; tentative D call: TRBD1 (6 bases). Per the germline V gene, CDR1 is MNHEY and CDR2 is SVGAGI. The CDR3 is 13 residues long. V lost 6 bases, J lost 3 bases, and 11 bases lay in between. In DNA, the CDR3 is TGTGCCAGCAGCAAGGACAGATACTATGGCTACACCTTC. This sequence encodes CASSKDRYYGYTF.

This chain connects TRBV10-3 to TRBJ2-3; a weak D match, TRBD2 (5 bases). The CDR3 is 13 residues long. Germline CDR1 is ENHRY and CDR2 is SYGVKD. Trimming took 6 bases from V and 4 from J, leaving 11 bases between them. The CDR3 nucleotides are TGTGCCATCAGCCTAGCTCCCGCAGATACGCAGTATTTT. Translated: CAISLAPADTQYF.

The V call is TRBV27, the J call TRBJ1-2, with 9 positions matching TRBD1. Germline trimming cut 4 bases from V and 0 bases from J; bases unmatched to any gene: 12. Germline V lookup: CDR1 MNHEY, CDR2 SMNVEV (reference sequence). The CDR3 spans 18 residues. The chain's CDR3 is CASSSNLGQGSSNYGYTF. The CDR3 DNA is TGTGCCAGCAGTTCAAATCTGGGACAGGGCTCTTCTAACTATGGCTACACCTTC.

Comment on this clone: Different DNA sequences within this sample yield the same CDR3. The V gene is TRBV18, the J gene TRBJ2-5; D is unresolved. Germline V gives CDR1 KGHSH, CDR2 LQKENI. The CDR3 is made up of 12 amino acids. The V and J ends lost 2 bases and 5 bases respectively, with 6 bases between them. The CDR3 reads CASSPSRETQYF. In DNA form, the CDR3 reads TGTGCCAGCTCACCAAGTCGGGAGACCCAGTACTTC. Based on the CDR3 plus reference TRBV18 and TRBJ2-5, the full variable domain is NAGVMQNPRHLVRRRGQEARLRCSPMKGHSHVYWYRQLPEEGLKFMVYLQKENIIDESGMPKERFSAEFPKEGPSILRIQQVVRGDSAAYFCASSPSRETQYFGPGTRLLVL.

The sample holds a few counts of this clone. The chain links TRBV4-1 to TRBJ2-3; 9 bases line up with TRBD1. Germline V gene sequence: CDR1 MGHRA, CDR2 YSYEKL. This CDR3 is 18 amino acids long. V was clipped by 1 base and J by 2 bases; unmatched bases: 10. CDR3 sequence: CASSQVGYGTGHTDTQYF. The CDR3 DNA reads TGCGCCAGCAGCCAAGTAGGTTATGGGACAGGGCACACAGATACGCAGTATTTT.

The rearrangement uses TRBV7-2 and TRBJ2-7; possible D gene TRBD1, 6 bases. Germline lookup yields CDR1 SGHTA and CDR2 FQGNSA. With 4 bases removed from V and 1 base from J, the gap between germline ends came to 14 bases. The CDR3 is 15 residues long. The CDR3 spells CASSSGTLFSYEQYF. The CDR3 DNA is TGTGCCAGCAGCTCCGGGACACTTTTTTCCTACGAGCAGTACTTC.

The chain couples TRBV6-6 to TRBJ1-6; 7 bases align to TRBD1. Germline CDR1 MNHNY, CDR2 SVGAGI (reference sequence). The CDR3 runs to 14 residues. J gave up 10 bases and V 0 bases, and 3 bases lay outside the gene matches. The CDR3 DNA reads TGTGCCAGCAGTTACTCGCAGGGGGGATCACCCCTCCACTTT. Protein product: CASSYSQGGSPLHF.

The chain has TRBV5-5 and TRBJ2-7; 10 nucleotides match TRBD2. This CDR3 is 18 amino acids long. The trim removed 0 bases at V and 3 bases at J, leaving 12 bases unmatched. Germline V gene sequence: CDR1 SGHKS, CDR2 YYEKEE (reference sequence). The DNA for the CDR3 is TGTGCCAGCAGCTTGGTTTTCAGCGGGAGGGCCTCGGGCTACGAGCAGTACTTC. This codes for CASSLVFSGRASGYEQYF.

This sequence joins TRBV6-5 and TRBJ1-1; D gene ambiguous. The V gene lost 4 bases and the J gene lost 4 bases, with 13 bases spanning the gap. Per germline, CDR1 MNHEY and CDR2 SVGAGI. CDR3 length equals 14 residues. CDR3 residues: CASSSKADRTEAFF. The CDR3 DNA sequence: TGTGCCAGCAGTTCGAAGGCGGATCGCACTGAAGCTTTCTTT.

The sample holds one count of this clone. The CDR3 DNA follows: TGTGCCAGCAGTTTATCTAGGACAGGGTCGCAGCCCCAGCATTTT. Translation gives CASSLSRTGSQPQHF. The chain is built from TRBV27 and TRBJ1-5; 8 bases match TRBD1. This CDR3 has 15 amino acids. Germline-derived CDR1 and CDR2 are MNHEY and SMNVEV (reference sequence). J lost 7 bases, V lost 0 bases, and 5 bases had no gene match.

To note about this clone: Other DNA sequences in this specimen translate into the identical CDR3. This sequence joins TRBV7-2 and TRBJ2-7; D uncertain. The V gene lost 5 bases and the J gene lost 1 base, with 3 bases spanning the gap. The germline V gene has CDR1 SGHTA and CDR2 FQGNSA. The CDR3 has 11 residues. CDR3 sequence reads: CASSRSYEQYF. The DNA of the CDR3 is TGTGCCAGCAGCCGTTCCTACGAGCAGTACTTC.

The chain combines TRBV4-1 with TRBJ2-1, with 9 bases matching TRBD2. The CDR3 totals 16 residues. With V trimmed by 0 bases and J by 4 bases, 4 bases remained unmatched. Looked up from germline, CDR1 is MGHRA and CDR2 is YSYEKL. DNA of the CDR3: TGCGCCAGCAGCCAAGACTGGACTAGCGTATACAATGAGCAGTTCTTC. This translates into CASSQDWTSVYNEQFF.

The chain joins TRBV12-5 to TRBJ1-1; TRBD1 might be the D (5 bases). Germline loops: CDR1 LGHNT, CDR2 FRNRAP. The V and J ends lost 5 bases and 3 bases respectively, with 13 bases between them. The CDR3 runs to 14 residues. CDR3 residues: CASGLFRDYTEAFF. CDR3 nucleotide sequence: TGTGCTAGTGGTCTCTTCAGGGACTACACTGAAGCTTTCTTT.